This entry lists 19 T cell receptor beta chains sequenced from one sample in a study of cytomegalovirus exposure and HLA in healthy donors. The PCR used 60 Vbeta and 13 Jbeta primers. Only in-frame clones appear in the TCRdb table, and some are missing; sequencing was by immunoSEQ multiplex PCR. The sample lists approximately 110,000 clones, roughly 82% occurring once. Sample: PBMCs. These receptors came from a woman aged 40-49 years in good health and CMV-seropositive.

V usage is TRBV19 and J usage is TRBJ1-2; unclear D gene. The ends were cut back, 6 bases at V and 4 bases at J, with 12 bases in the middle. Germline V gene lookup returns CDR1 LNHDA and CDR2 SQIVND (reference sequence). The CDR3 totals 13 residues. Written as DNA, the CDR3 is TGTGCCAGTAGCCAGACAAGTGCCTATGGCTACACCTTC. It translates to CASSQTSAYGYTF.

V and J are TRBV28 and TRBJ1-2, with D possibly being TRBD1 (5 bases). The V and J ends lost 5 bases and 4 bases respectively, with 17 bases between them. The germline CDR1 and CDR2 sequences are MDHEN and SYDVKM. CDR3 length: 15 residues. The CDR3 region has the DNA TGTGCCAGCAGTCCGACAGAACGAACAGGCTATGGCTACACCTTC. It encodes CASSPTERTGYGYTF.

The gene calls are TRBV6-1 and TRBJ2-7; 8 positions match TRBD2. The germline CDR1 and CDR2 sequences are MNHNS and SASEGT. The CDR3 extends over 15 amino acids. The trim removed 4 bases at V and 2 bases at J, leaving 7 bases unmatched. The CDR3 nucleotides read TGTGCCAGCAGTGCGGCCACTAGCGGAACCTACGAGCAGTACTTC. Protein: CASSAATSGTYEQYF.

The J gene is TRBJ2-3, the V gene TRBV5-1, with 8 bases fitting TRBD2. The CDR3 length is 18 residues. From germline, CDR1 is SGHRS and CDR2 YFSETQ. The V gene end was trimmed by 3 bases and the J gene end by 6 bases; junction bases not matched to a gene: 18. The CDR3 sequence is CASSSGPRGGLWTDTQYF. In DNA form, the CDR3 reads TGCGCCAGCAGCTCGGGGCCCCGGGGGGGACTCTGGACCGATACGCAGTATTTT.

The V call is TRBV5-6, the J call TRBJ2-7, with 7 bases aligning to TRBD2. The germline gives CDR1 SGHDT, CDR2 YYEEEE. The ends lost 5 bases at V and 2 bases at J; junction bases unmatched: 4. The length of the CDR3 is 13 residues. CDR3 in DNA: TGTGCCAGCAGAAAAGCGGGACCCTACGAGCAGTACTTC. This encodes CASRKAGPYEQYF. The full variable domain, its missing parts supplied by reference TRBV5-6 and TRBJ2-7, is DAGVTQSPTHLIKTRGQQVTLRCSPKSGHDTVSWYQQALGQGPQFIFQYYEEEERQRGNFPDRFSGHQFPNYSSELNVNALLLGDSALYLCASRKAGPYEQYFGPGTRLTVT.

The chain is built from TRBV19 and TRBJ1-1, with D perhaps TRBD1 (6 bases). The length of the CDR3 is 15 residues. Trimming took off 5 bases at V and 4 bases at J, with 17 bases between the two ends. CDR1 is LNHDA and CDR2 is SQIVND in the germline V gene (reference sequence). DNA for the CDR3: TGTGCCAGTAGTCCAGGGACACAAGCTAGCACTGAAGCTTTCTTT. It yields the protein CASSPGTQASTEAFF.

V is TRBV6-1 and J is TRBJ2-5; TRBD1 matches 10 bases. The DNA matches TRBJ2-7 better at its end, which makes the J call doubtful. Germline CDR1 is MNHNS and CDR2 is SASEGT. CDR3 size: 14 residues. The CDR3 DNA sequence: TGTGCCAGCAGTGAAGGGACAGGGGGATACGAGCAGTACTTC. Encoded protein: CASSEGTGGYEQYF.

The CDR3 spells CASSLSAGAGEKLFF. CDR3 sequence (DNA): TGTGCCAGCAGCTTATCAGCAGGGGCGGGTGAAAAACTGTTTTTT. The V and J genes are TRBV7-9 and TRBJ1-4; D perhaps matches TRBD1 (6 bases). The CDR3 runs to 15 residues. The V end lost 2 bases, the J end lost 7 bases, and 14 bases lay between the germline ends. Germline loops: CDR1 SEHNR, CDR2 FQNEAQ (reference sequence).

About this clone: One end of the junction does not line up with germline, which may come from a read error. CDR3 sequence (DNA): TGTGCCAGCAGCTTGGAAGCGGGAGGGAATGGGCAGTTCTTC. It translates to CASSLEAGGNGQFF. The V call is TRBV5-4, the J call TRBJ2-1; TRBD2 matches at 10 bases. Looked up from germline, CDR1 is SGHNT and CDR2 is YYREEE (reference sequence). This CDR3 spans 14 amino acids.

The chain couples TRBV14 to TRBJ2-1, with TRBD2 matching over 11 bases. V gave up 6 bases and J gave up 4 bases; unmatched junction bases: 8. Germline V CDR1 and CDR2: SGHDN, FVKESK. The CDR3 sequence is 16 residues long. DNA of the CDR3: TGTGCCAGCAGTCTGCTTACTAGCGGGAGATACAATGAGCAGTTCTTC. Protein sequence: CASSLLTSGRYNEQFF.

This clone occurred a few times. This chain connects TRBV27 to TRBJ1-2; 8 bases match TRBD1. Germline assignment: CDR1 MNHEY and CDR2 SMNVEV (reference sequence). Trimming cost V 6 bases and J 8 bases; bases outside gene matches: 8. The CDR3 totals 13 residues. In nucleotides, the CDR3 is TGTGCCAGCAGCACAACAGGGGGAAGGGGCTACACCTTC. It specifies CASSTTGGRGYTF.

The gene calls are TRBV5-1 and TRBJ1-1, with TRBD1 as a possible D gene (6 bases). Trimming pared 4 bases from V and 0 bases from J, leaving 13 bases between. The CDR3 sequence is 15 residues long. The germline V gene has CDR1 SGHRS and CDR2 YFSETQ. The CDR3 DNA is TGCGCCAGCAGCCCCAGACAGGTTATGAACACTGAAGCTTTCTTT. Translated, it gives CASSPRQVMNTEAFF.

This clone was found a few times. The chain combines TRBV29-1 with TRBJ2-1, with D uncertain. V was trimmed by 0 bases and J by 10 bases, leaving 10 bases between them. This CDR3 is 12 amino acids long. Germline lookup yields CDR1 SQVTM and CDR2 ANQGSEA. CDR3 amino acids: CSVEDRGREQFF. The CDR3 nucleotides are TGCAGCGTTGAAGATCGAGGCAGAGAGCAGTTCTTC.

This clone showed up just once. The V gene is TRBV28, the J gene TRBJ2-1; 8 positions agree with TRBD2. Germline-derived CDR1 and CDR2 are MDHEN and SYDVKM. The CDR3 runs 15 residues. Trimming cost V 3 bases and J 4 bases; bases outside gene matches: 5. The CDR3 DNA is TGTGCCAGCAGTTTGCAACTAGCGGTATACAATGAGCAGTTCTTC. Encoded protein: CASSLQLAVYNEQFF. The full variable domain, its missing parts supplied by reference TRBV28 and TRBJ2-1, is DVKVTQSSRYLVKRTGEKVFLECVQDMDHENMFWYRQDPGLGLRLIYFSYDVKMKEKGDIPEGYSVSREKKERFSLILESASTNQTSMYLCASSLQLAVYNEQFFGPGTRLTVL.

This clone showed up just a few times. The chain combines TRBV19 with TRBJ2-7, with D possibly being TRBD1 (6 bases). V was pared by 7 bases and J by 6 bases, with 25 bases between. Germline V gene lookup returns CDR1 LNHDA and CDR2 SQIVND (reference sequence). The CDR3 is 16 amino acids. The CDR3: CASTQPPGTGPGEQYF. DNA for the CDR3: TGTGCCAGTACCCAACCTCCCGGAACAGGGCCGGGCGAGCAGTACTTC.

J is TRBJ1-2 and V is TRBV6-1, with D uncertain. V was shortened by 11 bases and J by 1 base, with 14 bases between the two germline ends. CDR3 length: 13 amino acids. CDR1 is MNHNS and CDR2 is SASEGT in the germline V gene. The CDR3 here is CAGGTGSNYGYTF. DNA of the CDR3: TGTGCCGGAGGTACGGGGAGTAACTATGGCTACACCTTC.

This clone was recorded only once. The V and J genes are TRBV30 and TRBJ2-3; D remains unclear. The CDR3 is 14 residues long. Germline V lookup: CDR1 GTSNPN, CDR2 SVGIG (reference sequence). V lost 3 bases and J 0 bases, leaving 10 bases between the germline ends. The chain's CDR3 is CAWRAVESTDTQYF. CDR3 nucleotide sequence: TGTGCCTGGAGGGCCGTGGAGAGCACAGATACGCAGTATTTT.

The chain combines TRBV28 with TRBJ2-3; the D gene is possibly TRBD1 (5 bases). V lost 3 bases and J 0 bases, leaving 7 bases between the germline ends. Germline V gene sequence: CDR1 MDHEN, CDR2 SYDVKM. This CDR3 has 14 amino acids. Here the CDR3 DNA reads TGTGCCAGCAGTTTGGGGCAGAGCACAGATACGCAGTATTTT. Translated: CASSLGQSTDTQYF.

This clone has a handful of counts. J is TRBJ2-5 and V is TRBV30; 7 bases match TRBD2. V dropped 0 bases and J dropped 2; count of bases not matched to a gene: 3. Per germline, CDR1 GTSNPN and CDR2 SVGIG (reference sequence). This CDR3 is built from 14 residues. CDR3 in DNA: TGTGCCTGGAGTGTCGGCGGGAGTCAAGAGACCCAGTACTTC. It codes for CAWSVGGSQETQYF.